This is a list of T cell receptor beta chains from one sample in a study of cytomegalovirus exposure and HLA in healthy donors. Sequencing used immunoSEQ multiplex PCR; TCRdb keeps in-frame clones, though not all of them. The data contain 150,000 to 200,000 clones, roughly 73% of them singletons. Sequenced sample: PBMCs. The receptor set was obtained from a female donor in good health and CMV-seronegative. CDR3s include the opening cysteine and the closing phenylalanine or tryptophan. A D gene is named only where the DNA matches it firmly. Size is omitted from some rows. Given values are once, few, many or a class for expanded clones.

J gene,D gene,clone size,V gene,CDR3 protein,CDR3 DNA
TRBJ2-7,NA,once,TRBV28,CASSLGGGEGYEQYF,TGTGCCAGCAGTTTAGGCGGGGGCGAAGGGTACGAGCAGTACTTC
TRBJ1-2,NA,NA,TRBV28,CASSFHDRSYGYTF,TGTGCCAGCAGTTTTCACGACAGAAGCTATGGCTACACCTTC
TRBJ2-5,TRBD2,NA,TRBV27,CASSWAGEETQYF,TGTGCCAGCAGTTGGGCGGGGGAAGAGACCCAGTACTTC
TRBJ2-5,NA,NA,TRBV4-3,CASSQESGSETQYF,TGCGCCAGCAGCCAAGAATCCGGGTCAGAGACCCAGTACTTC
TRBJ2-3,TRBD1,NA,TRBV5-1,CASISTGTGTSTDTQYF,TGCGCCAGCATCTCTACTGGGACAGGGACTAGCACAGATACGCAGTATTTT
TRBJ1-4,NA,NA,TRBV5-4,CASSLFRGNEKLFF,TGTGCCAGCAGCTTGTTCAGGGGAAATGAAAAACTGTTTTTT
TRBJ2-1,TRBD1,NA,TRBV7-3,CASRSPGQGPGNEQFF,TGTGCCAGCAGATCACCGGGACAGGGGCCAGGGAATGAGCAGTTCTTC
TRBJ1-2,NA,NA,TRBV28,CASSSLRDGGYGYTF,TGTGCCAGCAGTTCATTACGGGACGGGGGCTATGGCTACACCTTC
TRBJ2-7,TRBD2,NA,TRBV7-3,CASSLLAGDSQYF,TGTGCCAGCAGCTTACTAGCGGGAGATTCGCAGTACTTC
TRBJ1-4,NA,NA,TRBV19,CASSIYSGLNEKLFF,TGTGCCAGTAGTATATACTCGGGACTGAATGAAAAACTGTTTTTT
TRBJ2-7,TRBD1,many,TRBV13,CASSSIRQGVEEQYF,TGTGCCAGCAGCTCCATTCGACAGGGGGTAGAGGAGCAGTACTTC
TRBJ2-2,TRBD2,NA,TRBV27,CASSSTSVNGELFF,TGTGCCAGCAGTTCCACTAGCGTGAACGGGGAGCTGTTTTTT
TRBJ1-5,TRBD1,once,TRBV6-6,CASRDRGNQPQHF,TGTGCCAGCAGAGACAGGGGAAATCAGCCCCAGCATTTT
TRBJ1-2,TRBD1,few,TRBV28,CASRLGQVNYGYTF,TGTGCCAGCAGGCTCGGACAGGTTAACTATGGCTACACCTTC
TRBJ1-4,NA,NA,TRBV9,CASSFGTGMTNEKLFF,TGTGCCAGCAGCTTCGGTACAGGGATGACTAATGAAAAACTGTTTTTT
TRBJ1-1,NA,NA,TRBV29-1,CSVEPRQVYTEAFF,TGCAGCGTTGAACCCCGACAGGTATACACTGAAGCTTTCTTT
TRBJ1-1,NA,NA,TRBV28,CASSLNGNTEAFF,TGTGCCAGCAGTTTAAACGGGAACACTGAAGCTTTCTTT
TRBJ1-6,NA,NA,TRBV9,CASSDGLSSYNSPLHF,TGTGCCAGCAGCGACGGACTTAGCTCCTATAATTCACCCCTCCACTTT
TRBJ1-2,TRBD1,few,TRBV7-3,CASSPSTGAPSF,TGTGCCAGCAGCCCCAGTACAGGGGCGCCCTCCTTC
TRBJ1-2,TRBD1,NA,TRBV7-9,CASSYGTGESYGYTF,TGTGCCAGCAGCTATGGGACAGGGGAGAGCTATGGCTACACCTTC
TRBJ2-3,NA,NA,TRBV5-1,CASSPSWRDTQYF,TGCGCCAGCAGCCCCTCCTGGAGAGATACGCAGTATTTT
TRBJ2-7,TRBD2,NA,TRBV5-1,CASSLGISGSYEQYF,TGCGCCAGCAGCTTGGGCATTAGCGGGAGTTACGAGCAGTACTTC
TRBJ2-1,NA,few,TRBV27,CASSEVSYNEQFF,TGTGCCAGCAGCGAGGTGTCGTACAATGAGCAGTTCTTC
TRBJ2-5,NA,NA,TRBV5-1,CASSLVGGQETQYF,TGCGCCAGCAGCTTGGTTGGCGGACAAGAGACCCAGTACTTC
TRBJ2-1,TRBD1,once,TRBV4-3,CASSRTDRVAYNEQFF,TGCGCCAGCAGCAGGACCGACAGGGTAGCCTACAATGAGCAGTTCTTC
TRBJ2-5,TRBD1,NA,TRBV19,CASSMGQTQETQYF,TGTGCCAGTAGTATGGGACAGACCCAAGAGACCCAGTACTTC
TRBJ1-1,NA,NA,TRBV28,CASSSQSGWDTEAFF,TGTGCCAGCAGTTCTCAGTCGGGATGGGACACTGAAGCTTTCTTT
TRBJ1-3,NA,few,TRBV28,CASRTASFSGNTIYF,TGTGCCAGCAGGACAGCAAGTTTCTCTGGAAACACCATATATTTT
TRBJ1-2,NA,NA,TRBV19,CASSIRAGVGTNYGYTF,TGTGCCAGTAGTATCCGGGCAGGGGTCGGGACTAACTATGGCTACACCTTC
TRBJ1-5,NA,NA,TRBV10-3,CAISEAGGNQPQHF,TGTGCCATCAGTGAGGCAGGGGGCAATCAGCCCCAGCATTTT
TRBJ2-3,TRBD1,NA,TRBV10-3,CAISDRTGGTDTQYF,TGTGCCATCAGTGATCGCACAGGGGGCACAGATACGCAGTATTTT
TRBJ2-1,TRBD1,once,TRBV27,CASSSRDSLLDEQFF,TGTGCCAGCAGTTCCCGGGACAGCCTCCTTGATGAGCAGTTCTTC
TRBJ2-5,TRBD1,NA,TRBV7-9,CASSFGQGRETQYF,TGTGCCAGCAGCTTCGGACAGGGCAGGGAGACCCAGTACTTC
TRBJ2-4,NA,NA,TRBV28,CATRQGGIQYF,TGTGCGACCCGACAGGGAGGCATTCAGTACTTC
TRBJ1-5,NA,NA,TRBV28,CASSTIGRPQHF,TGTGCCAGCTCTACTATCGGAAGGCCCCAGCATTTT
TRBJ2-3,NA,once,TRBV5-1,CASSFGVSADTQYF,TGCGCCAGCAGCTTTGGGGTTAGCGCAGATACGCAGTATTTT
TRBJ1-4,NA,NA,TRBV5-1,CASRPAGAGSEKLFF,TGCGCCAGCAGGCCTGCGGGGGCGGGCAGTGAAAAACTGTTTTTT
TRBJ1-2,NA,NA,TRBV7-9,CASSFPDFHGYTF,TGTGCCAGCAGCTTCCCGGACTTCCACGGCTACACCTTC
TRBJ1-1,TRBD1,NA,TRBV25-1,CASSDLQGSTEAFF,TGTGCCAGCAGTGATCTACAGGGGAGCACTGAAGCTTTCTTT
TRBJ1-2,NA,NA,TRBV28,CASSLWQGSYGYTF,TGTGCCAGCAGCCTTTGGCAGGGAAGCTATGGCTACACCTTC
TRBJ2-7,TRBD2,NA,TRBV18,CASSPSGSSYEQYF,TGTGCCAGCTCACCAAGCGGGAGCTCCTACGAGCAGTACTTC
TRBJ1-5,NA,NA,TRBV6-1,CASSEYKGGAGQPQHF,TGTGCCAGCAGTGAATATAAAGGCGGGGCCGGGCAGCCCCAGCATTTT
TRBJ1-2,NA,NA,TRBV28,CASSTQPLQGGYGYTF,TGTGCCAGCAGTACCCAACCTCTACAGGGCGGCTATGGCTACACCTTC
TRBJ1-2,TRBD1,NA,TRBV4-1,CASSPQTGTNGYTF,TGCGCCAGCAGCCCCCAGACAGGGACGAATGGCTACACCTTC
TRBJ1-1,NA,few,TRBV7-9,CASSLPQGMNTEAFF,TGTGCCAGCAGCTTACCCCAGGGTATGAACACTGAAGCTTTCTTT
TRBJ1-4,TRBD1,NA,TRBV28,CASSLAGGGEKLFF,TGTGCCAGCAGTTTGGCAGGGGGAGGTGAAAAACTGTTTTTT
TRBJ2-7,NA,NA,TRBV7-9,CASSLGGRVPYEQYF,TGTGCCAGCAGCTTAGGCGGCAGGGTTCCCTACGAGCAGTACTTC
TRBJ2-3,TRBD2,few,TRBV11-3,CASSRGTSGRQDTQYF,TGTGCCAGCAGCAGGGGGACTAGCGGGAGGCAAGATACGCAGTATTTT
TRBJ2-1,NA,NA,TRBV18,CASSPLGGLNEQFF,TGTGCCAGCTCCCCCCTCGGGGGTTTGAATGAGCAGTTCTTC
TRBJ2-2,NA,NA,TRBV7-3,CASSSSNTGELFF,TGTGCCAGCAGCTCCTCGAACACCGGGGAGCTGTTTTTT
TRBJ1-5,NA,NA,TRBV10-3,CAISEDTRPQHF,TGTGCCATCAGTGAGGATACTAGGCCCCAGCATTTT
TRBJ1-2,NA,few,TRBV7-6,CASSSGTYVGYTF,TGTGCCAGCAGCTCCGGGACATACGTTGGCTACACCTTC